The source of this T cell receptor beta chain is a study of T-cell reconstitution after alpha-beta-depleted transplantation in children. Study-level findings and limits: As was reported, about two months after transplant, alpha-beta T cells came from several hundred expanded graft clones.

The germline CDR1 and CDR2 sequences are SGHKS and YYEKEE (reference sequence). The CDR3 length is 17 residues. With 2 bases clipped from V and 10 bases from J, the junction kept 18 bases outside the gene matches. The sample holds many counts of this clonotype. The antigen remains unidentified. Researchers prepared the TCRbeta library using unique molecular identifiers, the study reports. One entry per CDR3 protein results from TCRdb running MiXCR on the PCR reads. The sample contains over 150,000 distinct CDR3 sequences, around 10% of which appear only once. This specimen consisted of PBMCs, obtained before TCRalphabeta/CD19-depleted stem cell transplant. This clonotype was obtained from a boy aged 2 to 9 with acute myeloid leukemia, due to receive a stem cell transplant. The chain recombines TRBV5-5 with TRBJ2-5; TRBD1 matches at 9 bases. The CDR3 DNA sequence: TGTGCCAGCAGCTTCCAGCCGGGGACAGGGTCACAGTGGGGCCAGTACTTC. Translated, it gives CASSFQPGTGSQWGQYF.